This TCR beta chain was obtained from a study of esophageal squamous cell carcinoma under preoperative chemotherapy. Per the germline V gene, CDR1 is MNHEY and CDR2 is SVGAGI. V trimming: 0 bases; J trimming: 13 bases; junction bases outside the gene matches: 8. CDR3 length: 15 amino acids. TCRdb reprocessed the PCR reads via MiXCR and lists one record per CDR3 protein. The table has about 15,000 distinct CDR3 sequences, roughly 60% seen once. Documented time point: before preoperative PTX-NDP chemotherapy. Before surgery, patients were given preoperative paclitaxel-nedaplatin chemotherapy. The TCR sequence derives from a human donor with esophageal squamous cell carcinoma. The donor label of this sample is uncertain. Sample acquisition took place from a patient given preoperative chemotherapy. The chain uses TRBV6-5 and TRBJ2-1, with 11 bases that match TRBD1. This CDR3 reads CASSYSGTGGETQFF. The CDR3 bases are TGTGCCAGCAGTTACTCGGGGACAGGGGGGGAGACCCAGTTCTTC.